Below, 32 T cell receptor beta chains from the same sample are listed, as sequenced in a study of OX40 agonist ivuxolimab in advanced cancers. Sequencing was performed with immunoSEQ multiplex PCR; in TCRdb, only in-frame clones are kept and a portion is missing. The top ten hold about 0.51% of the sample, which has around 100,000 clones, under 95% seen once. The sample here was CD4+ or CD8+ T cells sorted from blood, taken in a trial of the OX40 agonist ivuxolimab. Source of these receptors: an adult with an advanced solid tumor such as melanoma, head and neck, liver or kidney cancer.

The chain carries TRBV6-5 and TRBJ2-3; tentative D call: TRBD2 (5 bases). The V gene lost 4 bases and the J gene lost 2 bases, with 10 bases spanning the gap. Looked up from germline, CDR1 is MNHEY and CDR2 is SVGAGI. The CDR3 contains 14 residues. CDR3 DNA sequence: TGTGCCAGCAGTTTATCGGGGAACACAGATACGCAGTATTTT. As protein: CASSLSGNTDTQYF.

V gene TRBV18 combines with J gene TRBJ2-6, with 7 bases aligning to TRBD1. Germline lookup yields CDR1 KGHSH and CDR2 LQKENI. The CDR3 has 17 residues. After removal of 8 bases from V and 0 bases from J, the junction contained 10 bases not matched to a gene. CDR3 bases: TGTGCCAGCCTACGGACAGGAACCCTCTCTGGGGCCAACGTCCTGACTTTC. Its translation is CASLRTGTLSGANVLTF.

This sequence joins TRBV2 and TRBJ2-7; D possibly corresponds to TRBD1 (5 bases). Germline CDR1 and CDR2: SNHLY and FYNNEI. CDR3 size: 12 residues. V shed 6 bases and J shed 3 bases, with 9 bases lying between them. DNA of the CDR3: TGTGCCAGCAGCAGGGAAGACTACGAGCAGTACTTC. This codes for CASSREDYEQYF.

The chain has TRBV27 and TRBJ2-7; 7 bases fit TRBD2. Germline values: CDR1 MNHEY, CDR2 SMNVEV (reference sequence). Trimming removed 3 bases from V and 4 bases from J; junction bases left unmatched: 9. This CDR3 is 15 amino acids long. CDR3 in DNA: TGTGCCAGCAGTTTTGAAATCGACGGGGGGTACGAGCAGTACTTC. It yields the protein CASSFEIDGGYEQYF.

This clone was seen once. The genes are TRBV28 and TRBJ2-2, with D perhaps matching TRBD1 (6 bases). Trimming removed 7 bases at V and 0 bases at J, with 9 bases between. Germline CDR1 reads MDHEN; CDR2 reads SYDVKM. This CDR3 is 14 amino acids long. The chain's CDR3 is CASTSGANTGELFF. The CDR3 DNA sequence: TGTGCCAGCACCTCAGGGGCGAACACCGGGGAGCTGTTTTTT.

CDR3 protein: CASSERESEKLFF. CDR3 DNA: TGTGCCAGCAGTGAAAGGGAGAGTGAAAAACTGTTTTTT. This chain connects TRBV6-1 to TRBJ1-4; no firm D call. Trimming removed 2 bases at V and 7 bases at J, with 8 bases between. The CDR3 is made up of 13 amino acids. CDR1 is MNHNS, CDR2 SASEGT, per germline.

For this clone: Relative to the germline gene, one junction end is altered; a read error may explain this. The chain has TRBV7-7 and TRBJ2-5; 9 positions match TRBD2. Germline V gene sequence: CDR1 SSHAT, CDR2 FNYEAQ (reference sequence). CDR3 length: 18 amino acids. CDR3: CASSLRASGTRYQETQYF. CDR3 in DNA: TGTGCTAGCAGCTTACGGGCTAGCGGGACGAGGTACCAAGAGACCCAGTACTTC.

This rearrangement joins TRBV7-8 to TRBJ1-1; perhaps TRBD1 as D (6 bases). V dropped 5 bases and J dropped 11 bases, with 33 bases sitting between them. This CDR3 is built from 18 residues. Looked up from germline, CDR1 is SGHVS and CDR2 is FQNEAQ. The chain's CDR3 is CASSPDVEGRGDGWRAFF. The CDR3 region has the DNA TGTGCCAGCAGCCCCGACGTGGAGGGAAGGGGGGACGGGTGGAGGGCTTTCTTT.

In nucleotides, the CDR3 is TGTGCCAGCAGCTTAGCGCAAAACACTGAAGCTTTCTTT. Translating it yields CASSLAQNTEAFF. The chain has TRBV7-2 and TRBJ1-1; D remains ambiguous. The germline V gene encodes CDR1 SGHTA and CDR2 FQGNSA. The CDR3 is 13 amino acids. Trimming took 0 bases from V and 2 from J, leaving 4 bases between them.

V and J are TRBV27 and TRBJ1-6; D is unclear. Looked up from germline, CDR1 is MNHEY and CDR2 is SMNVEV (reference sequence). The CDR3 totals 16 residues. Trimming took 0 bases from V and 3 from J, leaving 9 bases between them. The CDR3 loop reads CASSLSSQGYNSPLHF. The CDR3 nucleotides are TGTGCCAGCAGTTTATCGAGCCAAGGCTATAATTCACCCCTCCACTTT.

This chain connects TRBV6-1 to TRBJ2-2, with 14 bases aligning to TRBD2. This CDR3 comprises 15 residues. V lost 6 bases, J lost 8 bases, and 5 bases stayed unmatched. Germline values: CDR1 MNHNS, CDR2 SASEGT. The CDR3 here is CASRPGLAGVGELFF. The CDR3 DNA reads TGTGCCAGCAGACCGGGACTAGCGGGAGTAGGGGAGCTGTTTTTT.

The chain has TRBV20-1 and TRBJ2-1, with 11 bases fitting TRBD2. Trimming cost V 5 bases and J 10 bases; bases outside gene matches: 1. Per germline, CDR1 DFQATT and CDR2 SNEGSKA (reference sequence). CDR3 length equals 11 residues. The CDR3 region has the DNA TGCAGTGCTTTAGCGGGAGGGGAGCAGTTCTTC. This codes for CSALAGGEQFF.

The chain recombines TRBV30 with TRBJ2-1; 10 bases are shared with TRBD2. V trimming: 3 bases; J trimming: 7 bases; junction bases outside the gene matches: 6. This CDR3 is built from 14 residues. The germline CDR1 and CDR2 sequences are GTSNPN and SVGIG (reference sequence). For the CDR3, the DNA is TGTGCCTGGAGAACTAGCGGGAATCGGAATGAGCAGTTCTTC. This encodes CAWRTSGNRNEQFF. The variable domain in full, completed from reference TRBV30 and TRBJ2-1, reads SQTIHQWPATLVQPVGSPLSLECTVEGTSNPNLYWYRQAAGRGLQLLFYSVGIGQISSEVPQNLSASRPQDRQFILSSKKLLLSDSGFYLCAWRTSGNRNEQFFGPGTRLTVL.

V and J are TRBV2 and TRBJ1-1; 8 bases agree with TRBD1. The CDR3 length is 15 residues. V lost 6 bases to trimming and J lost 1 base; unmatched junction nucleotides: 7. In germline, CDR1 is SNHLY, CDR2 FYNNEI. DNA of the CDR3: TGTGCCAGCAGGGCACAGGGGGTTTGGAACACTGAAGCTTTCTTT. Protein: CASRAQGVWNTEAFF.

The V call is TRBV25-1, the J call TRBJ2-2; 7 nucleotides line up with TRBD2. The CDR3 is 17 residues long. The ends lost 3 bases at V and 6 bases at J; junction bases unmatched: 13. The germline V gene encodes CDR1 MGHDK and CDR2 SYGVNS. The CDR3 here is CASSESIGGSRAGELFF. CDR3 in DNA: TGTGCCAGCAGTGAGTCTATAGGCGGGAGTCGTGCCGGGGAGCTGTTTTTT.

The V gene is TRBV5-6, the J gene TRBJ1-5, with 11 bases matching TRBD1. The CDR3 length is 15 residues. Germline CDR1 and CDR2: SGHDT and YYEEEE. With 4 bases clipped from V and 6 bases from J, the junction kept 6 bases outside the gene matches. The CDR3 DNA follows: TGTGCCAGCAGCCAGGACAGGGGGCTCAGTCAGCCCCAGCATTTT. This gives the protein CASSQDRGLSQPQHF.

In this sample, this clone turned up once. The rearrangement uses TRBV5-1 and TRBJ1-2, with a tentative D call TRBD1 (6 bases). V lost 2 bases and J 2 bases, leaving 7 bases between the germline ends. The CDR3 sequence is 13 residues long. Germline lookup yields CDR1 SGHRS and CDR2 YFSETQ. The CDR3 protein is CASSFGQNYGYTF. In DNA, the CDR3 is TGCGCCAGCAGCTTTGGACAGAACTATGGCTACACCTTC.

This chain links TRBV29-1 with TRBJ2-4; the D is unclear. V lost 1 base and J 0 bases, leaving 4 bases between the germline ends. Germline CDR1 reads SQVTM; CDR2 reads ANQGSEA. This CDR3 region has 13 residues. DNA of the CDR3: TGCAGCGTTGAAGGGATAGCCAAAAACATTCAGTACTTC. The encoded protein is CSVEGIAKNIQYF.

The chain joins TRBV28 to TRBJ2-2, with a weak D call TRBD1 (5 bases). This CDR3 is 16 amino acids long. Germline V gives CDR1 MDHEN, CDR2 SYDVKM. V lost 4 bases to trimming and J lost 4 bases, with 16 bases between them. Here the CDR3 reads CASSSPVAGITGELFF. The CDR3 region has the DNA TGTGCCAGCAGTTCTCCGGTGGCAGGGATCACCGGGGAGCTGTTTTTT.

The CDR3 DNA reads TGTGCCAGCAGTTTCCGTGGCGGGAGGACCTACAATGAGCAGTTCTTC. Translated, it gives CASSFRGGRTYNEQFF. The rearrangement joins TRBV28 to TRBJ2-1; 8 bases agree with TRBD2. The V segment lost 3 bases and the J segment 2 bases; nucleotides outside the gene matches: 6. In germline, CDR1 is MDHEN, CDR2 SYDVKM. There are 16 residues in the CDR3. Complete variable domain (other parts from reference TRBV28 and TRBJ2-1): DVKVTQSSRYLVKRTGEKVFLECVQDMDHENMFWYRQDPGLGLRLIYFSYDVKMKEKGDIPEGYSVSREKKERFSLILESASTNQTSMYLCASSFRGGRTYNEQFFGPGTRLTVL.

V usage is TRBV19 and J usage is TRBJ2-6; D is possibly TRBD2 (6 bases). The CDR3 has 15 amino acids. Germline-derived CDR1 and CDR2 are LNHDA and SQIVND (reference sequence). The V gene lost 4 bases and the J gene lost 2 bases, with 9 bases spanning the gap. Here the CDR3 DNA reads TGTGCCAGTAGTAAATCGGGGGCTGGGGCCAACGTCCTGACTTTC. This codes for CASSKSGAGANVLTF. The complete variable domain, with remaining parts taken from reference TRBV19 and TRBJ2-6, reads DGGITQSPKYLFRKEGQNVTLSCEQNLNHDAMYWYRQDPGQGLRLIYYSQIVNDFQKGDIAEGYSVSREKKESFPLTVTSAQKNPTAFYLCASSKSGAGANVLTFGAGSRLTVL.

The chain couples TRBV7-2 to TRBJ2-7; 10 nucleotides align to TRBD1. Germline CDR1 SGHTA, CDR2 FQGNSA. The CDR3 runs 14 residues. After removal of 5 bases from V and 2 bases from J, the junction contained 3 bases not matched to a gene. The CDR3 loop is CASSLGQGAYEQYF. CDR3 coding DNA: TGTGCCAGCAGCCTCGGACAGGGGGCCTACGAGCAGTACTTC.

The chain recombines TRBV15 with TRBJ2-1; 9 bases map to TRBD2. V was clipped by 4 bases and J by 6 bases; unmatched bases: 10. The length of the CDR3 is 16 residues. The germline CDR1 and CDR2 sequences are LNHNV and YYDKDF (reference sequence). CDR3 sequence: CATSIPIGSGSNEQFF. In nucleotides, the CDR3 is TGTGCCACCAGCATACCTATAGGTAGCGGGAGCAATGAGCAGTTCTTC.

The chain couples TRBV9 to TRBJ1-2; a possible D gene is TRBD1 (5 bases). Germline assignment: CDR1 SGDLS and CDR2 YYNGEE. CDR3 size: 14 residues. With 0 bases removed from V and 0 bases from J, the gap between germline ends came to 6 bases. The CDR3 spells CASSVGGSNYGYTF. CDR3 in DNA: TGTGCCAGCAGCGTAGGGGGGTCTAACTATGGCTACACCTTC.

This chain joins TRBV5-6 and TRBJ2-3, with 8 bases aligning to TRBD1. V trimming: 3 bases; J trimming: 0 bases; junction bases outside the gene matches: 3. The CDR3 loop spans 15 amino acids. Germline V CDR1 and CDR2: SGHDT, YYEEEE. The CDR3 loop is CASSSTGGSTDTQYF. The CDR3 nucleotides are TGTGCCAGCAGCTCTACAGGGGGGAGCACAGATACGCAGTATTTT.

This chain connects TRBV7-9 to TRBJ2-2, with TRBD2 matching over 12 bases. Per germline, CDR1 SEHNR and CDR2 FQNEAQ (reference sequence). The CDR3 extends over 19 amino acids. V lost 6 bases and J lost 5; bases outside the gene matches: 16. The DNA of the CDR3 is TGTGCCAGCAGTCTAAAAGGACTAGCGGGATGGAATGGGACCGGGGAGCTGTTTTTT. Protein product: CASSLKGLAGWNGTGELFF.

The V call is TRBV6-5, the J call TRBJ2-1; 10 bases match TRBD2. V dropped 0 bases and J dropped 5; count of bases not matched to a gene: 1. This CDR3 region has 15 residues. CDR1 and CDR2 (germline): MNHEY, SVGAGI. The CDR3 nucleotides are TGTGCCAGCAGTTACTCGACTAGCGGGCACAATGAGCAGTTCTTC. Its protein product is CASSYSTSGHNEQFF.

The chain joins TRBV19 to TRBJ1-5; 9 bases fit TRBD1. Germline V gives CDR1 LNHDA, CDR2 SQIVND (reference sequence). V trimming: 5 bases; J trimming: 4 bases; junction bases outside the gene matches: 6. CDR3 length: 15 residues. CDR3 protein: CASSVDRGGNQPQHF. CDR3 coding DNA: TGTGCCAGTAGTGTCGACAGGGGGGGGAATCAGCCCCAGCATTTT.

The chain links TRBV11-2 to TRBJ1-1, with D unclear. Germline CDR1 reads SGHAT; CDR2 reads FQNNGV. V was trimmed by 2 bases and J by 3 bases, leaving 10 bases between them. The CDR3 is 14 amino acids. The DNA for the CDR3 is TGTGCCAGCAGCTTACACGGACCAGACACTGAAGCTTTCTTT. Translating gives CASSLHGPDTEAFF.

This rearrangement joins TRBV6-6 to TRBJ2-5, with TRBD1 as a possible D gene (7 bases). Trimming pared 5 bases from V and 4 bases from J, leaving 17 bases between. The CDR3 loop spans 15 amino acids. Germline V CDR1 and CDR2: MNHNY, SVGAGI (reference sequence). The CDR3 sequence: CASSLQGQGGETQYF. As DNA, the CDR3 is TGTGCCAGCAGTCTACAGGGGCAGGGGGGAGAGACCCAGTACTTC.

This clone was seen just once. The chain links TRBV7-2 to TRBJ2-1; D remains unclear. The CDR3 covers 13 residues. Germline V gene lookup returns CDR1 SGHTA and CDR2 FQGNSA. With 5 bases removed from V and 6 bases from J, the gap between germline ends came to 11 bases. The DNA of the CDR3 is TGTGCCAGCAGCCCCTGGACCCTCAATGAGCAGTTCTTC. This encodes CASSPWTLNEQFF.

A single count supports this clone. The rearrangement joins TRBV5-3 to TRBJ1-1, with a possible D match to TRBD1 (5 bases). TRBV5-3 is filed as an ORF, its function uncertain. V was clipped by 7 bases and J by 3 bases, with 13 bases between them. The CDR3 loop spans 13 amino acids. Here the CDR3 DNA reads TGTGCCAGACCCGACAGAGGAGACACTGAAGCTTTCTTT. Residues: CARPDRGDTEAFF.